The 14 T cell receptor beta chains below all came from one sample that was sequenced in a study of follicular helper T cells after annual influenza vaccination. Time point described: 2014-2015 season, pre-vaccination. Sequenced by immunoSEQ multiplex PCR; TCRdb stores in-frame clones only, minus some. Of approximately 30,000 clones listed, 80% to 90% were seen once; the top ten hold 1.2%. Sequenced material: CXCR5+ CD38- circulating T follicular helper cells from blood, taken on the day of influenza vaccination. Noted subset: circulating Tfh, non-naive CD4+CXCR5+PD-1+ (ICOS+CD38+ or ICOS-CD38-). These receptors were obtained from an adult who received the influenza vaccine.

This clone was observed once. The chain combines TRBV2 with TRBJ1-5; a weak D match, TRBD1 (5 bases). Germline V gene lookup returns CDR1 SNHLY and CDR2 FYNNEI. This CDR3 has 15 amino acids. With 3 bases removed from V and 0 bases from J, the gap between germline ends came to 9 bases. The CDR3 region is CASSDYGASNQPQHF. The CDR3 bases are TGTGCCAGCAGTGATTATGGGGCTAGCAATCAGCCCCAGCATTTT. The full variable domain, in which reference TRBV2 and TRBJ1-5 provide the parts outside the CDR3, is EPEVTQTPSHQVTQMGQEVILRCVPISNHLYFYWYRQILGQKVEFLVSFYNNEISEKSEIFDDQFSVERPDGSNFTLKIRSTKLEDSAMYFCASSDYGASNQPQHFGDGTRLSIL.

The chain employs TRBV4-2 and TRBJ2-1; TRBD2 matches 14 bases. CDR3 length: 19 residues. Germline V gene data show CDR1 as LGHNA and CDR2 as YNFKEQ. V lost 2 bases, J lost 0 bases, and 6 bases stayed unmatched. DNA of the CDR3: TGTGCCAGCAGCCAAAGGACTAGCGGGGGGTTGAGCTCCTACAATGAGCAGTTCTTC. This sequence encodes CASSQRTSGGLSSYNEQFF.

In nucleotides, the CDR3 is TGCGCCAGCAGCCAATTTGGTTCGGGGGGGACAATTTTAGAGACCCAGTACTTC. This codes for CASSQFGSGGTILETQYF. The J gene is TRBJ2-5, the V gene TRBV4-1; 8 bases fit TRBD2. V lost 2 bases and J lost 4; bases outside the gene matches: 15. CDR1 is MGHRA and CDR2 is YSYEKL in the germline V gene. The CDR3 is 18 amino acids.

The CDR3 region is CASSLDISRGGYTF. The CDR3 nucleotides read TGTGCCAGCAGCTTGGACATATCTCGTGGTGGCTACACCTTC. The chain uses TRBV5-4 and TRBJ1-2; the D is unclear. V was shortened by 0 bases and J by 7 bases, with 13 bases between the two germline ends. Germline V gene lookup returns CDR1 SGHNT and CDR2 YYREEE (reference sequence). The CDR3 is made up of 14 amino acids.

The chain carries TRBV30 and TRBJ2-1; TRBD2 agrees at 7 bases. The CDR3 loop spans 13 amino acids. Looked up from germline, CDR1 is GTSNPN and CDR2 is SVGIG (reference sequence). V shed 4 bases, J shed 5 bases, and the junction held 5 bases outside the gene matches. CDR3 sequence reads: CAWIREENNEQFF. As DNA, the CDR3 is TGTGCCTGGATACGGGAGGAAAACAATGAGCAGTTCTTC.

The chain joins TRBV7-3 to TRBJ2-3; 12 bases match TRBD2. V shed 6 bases, J shed 3 bases, and the junction held 4 bases outside the gene matches. The CDR3 totals 15 residues. The germline V gene encodes CDR1 SGHTA and CDR2 FQGTGA. This CDR3 is CASRLAGGPTDTQYF. For the CDR3, the DNA is TGTGCCAGCAGGCTAGCGGGGGGGCCGACAGATACGCAGTATTTT.

The chain couples TRBV18 to TRBJ2-1, with unresolved D. The germline V gene encodes CDR1 KGHSH and CDR2 LQKENI. V gave up 8 bases and J gave up 5 bases, with 10 bases separating them. This CDR3 has 12 amino acids. The CDR3 nucleotides read TGTGCCAGCCCTTACTATAACAATGAGCAGTTCTTC. Translating gives CASPYYNNEQFF.

V usage is TRBV5-1 and J usage is TRBJ2-1, with TRBD2 matching 8 bases. CDR1 is SGHRS, CDR2 YFSETQ, per germline. V lost 0 bases to trimming and J lost 3 bases; unmatched junction nucleotides: 2. The CDR3 length is 15 residues. CDR3 nucleotide sequence: TGCGCCAGCAGCTTGGAGCTAGCGGGCTACAATGAGCAGTTCTTC. Protein sequence: CASSLELAGYNEQFF.

The gene calls are TRBV5-1 and TRBJ2-1; 11 nucleotides agree with TRBD1. CDR3 length: 16 residues. The germline gives CDR1 SGHRS, CDR2 YFSETQ. V trimming: 4 bases; J trimming: 2 bases; junction bases outside the gene matches: 5. The CDR3 DNA sequence: TGCGCCAGCAGCAACCGGGACAGGGGGGCCTACAATGAGCAGTTCTTC. Amino acids: CASSNRDRGAYNEQFF.

This clone showed up just once. At one of its ends the junction is not consistent with the germline gene, which may arise from a read error. The chain is built from TRBV5-1 and TRBJ1-1, with a weak D call TRBD1 (5 bases). Germline CDR1 reads SGHRS; CDR2 reads YFSETQ. CDR3 size: 13 residues. The CDR3 spells CASSDRQNAEAFF. The CDR3, as DNA: TGCGCCAGCAGCGATCGACAGAACGCTGAAGCTTTCTTT.

This clone was seen more than once but under ten times. The J gene is TRBJ2-3, the V gene TRBV5-1; 7 bases match TRBD1. Germline V gives CDR1 SGHRS, CDR2 YFSETQ. The CDR3 sequence is 14 residues long. V lost 4 bases and J lost 11; bases outside the gene matches: 13. CDR3 DNA sequence: TGCGCCAGCAGCCCGGGACAGACCGAACATATGCAGTATTTT. This sequence encodes CASSPGQTEHMQYF.

The gene calls are TRBV4-1 and TRBJ1-6; no reliable D call. The CDR3 runs to 13 residues. CDR1 is MGHRA and CDR2 is YSYEKL in the germline V gene. The V and J ends lost 2 bases and 9 bases respectively, with 8 bases between them. The CDR3 region is CASSQLRVSPLHF. The CDR3 coding sequence is TGCGCCAGCAGCCAACTGAGGGTTTCACCCCTCCACTTT.

The rearrangement uses TRBV11-2 and TRBJ2-2, with 8 bases aligning to TRBD2. J was trimmed by 6 bases and V by 1 base; bases with no gene match: 7. From germline, CDR1 is SGHAT and CDR2 FQNNGV. There are 16 residues in the CDR3. The DNA for the CDR3 is TGTGCCAGCAGCTTAGTTAGCGGGGATTTTGCCGGGGAGCTGTTTTTT. As protein: CASSLVSGDFAGELFF. The full variable domain, with the rest looked up from reference TRBV11-2 and TRBJ2-2, is EAGVAQSPRYKIIEKRQSVAFWCNPISGHATLYWYQQILGQGPKLLIQFQNNGVVDDSQLPKDRFSAERLKGVDSTLKIQPAKLEDSAVYLCASSLVSGDFAGELFFGEGSRLTVL.

This clone was seen once. V is TRBV2 and J is TRBJ2-5; weak D call: TRBD1 (5 bases). Per the germline V gene, CDR1 is SNHLY and CDR2 is FYNNEI. The CDR3 consists of 14 residues. V dropped 7 bases and J dropped 5 bases, with 17 bases sitting between them. In nucleotides, the CDR3 is TGTGCCAGCAAGGAAGGGGATCAGTGGGAGACCCAGTACTTC. Residues: CASKEGDQWETQYF.